The next 26 T cell receptor beta chains were all read from a single sample in a study of PD-L1 blockade in urothelial cancer. Generated by immunoSEQ multiplex PCR, the TCRdb table keeps only in-frame clones and is missing some. This table holds 29,000 or so clones, around three quarters found once. The time point here: peripheral blood 6 weeks after treatment start. This material consisted of PBMCs, taken around atezolizumab (anti-PD-L1) treatment. These receptors all come from a man between 65 and 85 years old with urothelial cancer.

This chain connects TRBV7-9 to TRBJ1-4; D is possibly TRBD1 (5 bases). V was cut by 2 bases and J by 6 bases, with 10 bases left in between. Germline V CDR1 and CDR2: SEHNR, FQNEAQ (reference sequence). This CDR3 contains 14 residues. CDR3 DNA sequence: TGTGCCAGCAGCTTAAGCCAGGGTGATGAAAAACTGTTTTTT. Its protein is CASSLSQGDEKLFF.

V is TRBV11-3 and J is TRBJ2-1, with D maybe TRBD2 (7 bases). Germline CDR1 reads SGHNT; CDR2 reads YENEEA. The CDR3 totals 17 residues. V was cut by 6 bases and J by 5 bases, with 23 bases left in between. CDR3 amino acids: CASSGLGRGGVDNEQFF. CDR3 nucleotides: TGTGCCAGCAGTGGGTTGGGCAGGGGAGGGGTGGACAATGAGCAGTTCTTC.

The V and J genes are TRBV4-3 and TRBJ2-2, with 10 bases matching TRBD2. V shed 1 base, J shed 0 bases, and the junction held 5 bases outside the gene matches. Germline CDR1 LGHNA, CDR2 YSLEER. The CDR3 has 18 residues. CDR3: CASSQVIAGGTNTGELFF. The CDR3 nucleotides are TGCGCCAGCAGCCAAGTTATAGCGGGAGGTACGAACACCGGGGAGCTGTTTTTT.

The chain couples TRBV28 to TRBJ2-4; 12 bases fit TRBD1. CDR1 is MDHEN and CDR2 is SYDVKM in the germline V gene. CDR3 length equals 16 residues. After removal of 1 base from V and 5 bases from J, the junction contained 3 bases not matched to a gene. CDR3 in DNA: TGTGCCAGCAGTTTATTGGGGACAGGGGGCGAAAACATTCAGTACTTC. Translating it yields CASSLLGTGGENIQYF.

The rearrangement joins TRBV10-3 to TRBJ1-1, with no clear D. V was cut by 2 bases and J by 0 bases, with 7 bases left in between. Germline assignment: CDR1 ENHRY and CDR2 SYGVKD. The CDR3 contains 14 residues. In DNA form, the CDR3 reads TGTGCCATCAGTGAGCGAGGAATGAACACTGAAGCTTTCTTT. Its translation is CAISERGMNTEAFF.

The chain joins TRBV5-4 to TRBJ1-3; 7 positions agree with TRBD1. Trimming at V came to 3 bases and at J to 0 bases, leaving 6 bases not matched to a gene. Germline V CDR1 and CDR2: SGHNT, YYREEE (reference sequence). The CDR3 loop spans 16 amino acids. CDR3 coding DNA: TGTGCCAGCAGCTCCGGGGGACAGTACTCTGGAAACACCATATATTTT. As protein: CASSSGGQYSGNTIYF.

V usage is TRBV2 and J usage is TRBJ2-7; a weak D match, TRBD1 (5 bases). Per the germline V gene, CDR1 is SNHLY and CDR2 is FYNNEI. Trimming took off 3 bases at V and 1 base at J, with 13 bases between the two ends. The CDR3 has 15 residues. The chain's CDR3 is CASSDRQPMSYEQYF. DNA of the CDR3: TGTGCCAGCAGTGACCGACAGCCCATGTCCTACGAGCAGTACTTC.

The chain is built from TRBV19 and TRBJ2-5, with TRBD1 identical over 10 bases. The V and J ends lost 5 bases and 5 bases, in that order; junction bases with no gene match: 8. In germline, CDR1 is LNHDA, CDR2 SQIVND (reference sequence). CDR3 length equals 15 residues. The CDR3 nucleotides are TGTGCCAGTAGTCCCCGGGGACAGGGGCGGGAGACCCAGTACTTC. Amino acids: CASSPRGQGRETQYF.

This rearrangement joins TRBV11-3 to TRBJ2-1; no clear D gene. CDR3 size: 15 residues. CDR1 is SGHNT and CDR2 is YENEEA in the germline V gene. The germline V and J ends were trimmed by 3 bases and 0 bases, with 9 bases remaining between them. The CDR3 sequence is CASSLGASSYNEQFF. CDR3 nucleotides: TGTGCCAGCAGCTTGGGCGCGAGCTCCTACAATGAGCAGTTCTTC.

Details on this clone: One end of the junction fails to match germline, which may point to a read error. V and J are TRBV7-7 and TRBJ2-5; D is possibly TRBD2 (5 bases). The germline CDR1 and CDR2 sequences are SSHAT and FNYEAQ (reference sequence). The CDR3 length is 13 residues. The CDR3 sequence: CASSSGNTATQYF. The DNA for the CDR3 is TGTGCTAGCAGCTCCGGGAACACAGCGACCCAGTACTTC.

The sample holds one count of this clone. Written as DNA, the CDR3 is TGTGCCAGCAGCTCTCTCCTCTGGGAGCCGGATCAGCCCCAGCATTTT. This sequence encodes CASSSLLWEPDQPQHF. V and J are TRBV5-6 and TRBJ1-5; D gene unclear. In germline, CDR1 is SGHDT, CDR2 YYEEEE. The CDR3 consists of 16 residues. Trimming left V 3 bases short and J 5 bases short, with 18 bases between.

V and J are TRBV11-3 and TRBJ2-3; TRBD1 matches 11 bases. The CDR3 is 16 amino acids. Germline V gene sequence: CDR1 SGHNT, CDR2 YENEEA. The J segment lost 2 bases and the V segment lost 4 bases, leaving 5 bases of the junction unmatched. CDR3 bases: TGTGCCAGCAGCTCGGGGACAGGGGGGACCACAGATACGCAGTATTTT. Protein: CASSSGTGGTTDTQYF.

The chain employs TRBV5-1 and TRBJ2-1, with D tentatively TRBD1 (7 bases). The V end lost 7 bases, the J end lost 8 bases, and 19 bases lay between the germline ends. CDR1 and CDR2 from the germline V gene are SGHRS and YFSETQ. CDR3 length: 14 amino acids. The CDR3 loop reads CASSRRGQEDEQFF. The DNA for the CDR3 is TGCGCCAGCTCAAGGAGGGGGCAGGAGGATGAGCAGTTCTTC.

This clone was seen a single time. This chain joins TRBV19 and TRBJ2-2, with a tentative D call TRBD1 (5 bases). The CDR3 has 15 residues. V was trimmed by 3 bases and J by 6 bases, leaving 14 bases between them. Germline CDR1 LNHDA, CDR2 SQIVND (reference sequence). CDR3 protein: CASSIGQGSSGELFF. For the CDR3, the DNA is TGTGCCAGTAGTATTGGCCAGGGAAGCTCCGGGGAGCTGTTTTTT.

The chain joins TRBV11-2 to TRBJ2-5, with TRBD2 identical over 7 bases. This CDR3 is 18 amino acids long. With V trimmed by 4 bases and J by 2 bases, 16 bases remained unmatched. Germline V gene data show CDR1 as SGHAT and CDR2 as FQNNGV. CDR3 DNA: TGTGCCAGCAGCTCCTTACCAGGTGGTCGGCGGGGGCAAGAGACCCAGTACTTC. Residues: CASSSLPGGRRGQETQYF. Full variable domain (outside the CDR3, taken from reference TRBV11-2 and TRBJ2-5): EAGVAQSPRYKIIEKRQSVAFWCNPISGHATLYWYQQILGQGPKLLIQFQNNGVVDDSQLPKDRFSAERLKGVDSTLKIQPAKLEDSAVYLCASSSLPGGRRGQETQYFGPGTRLLVL.

This clone has a single count. The CDR3 region has the DNA TGTGCCAGCAGCCTTGGACAGATCACTAACACCGGGGAGCTGTTTTTT. Translated, it gives CASSLGQITNTGELFF. The chain joins TRBV7-9 to TRBJ2-2, with D perhaps TRBD1 (6 bases). Looked up from germline, CDR1 is SEHNR and CDR2 is FQNEAQ (reference sequence). Trimming removed 5 bases from V and 2 bases from J, with 15 bases in between. The CDR3 is 16 residues long. Full variable domain (outside the CDR3, taken from reference TRBV7-9 and TRBJ2-2): DTGVSQNPRHKITKRGQNVTFRCDPISEHNRLYWYRQTLGQGPEFLTYFQNEAQLEKSRLLSDRFSAERPKGSFSTLEIQRTEQGDSAMYLCASSLGQITNTGELFFGEGSRLTVL.

The rearrangement joins TRBV18 to TRBJ2-3; tentative D call: TRBD1 (6 bases). The ends were cut back, 6 bases at V and 5 bases at J, with 6 bases in the middle. CDR1 and CDR2 from the germline V gene are KGHSH and LQKENI. The CDR3 runs 11 residues. The CDR3 DNA reads TGTGCCAGCTCGACAGGAGATACGCAGTATTTT. Protein product: CASSTGDTQYF. Full variable domain (missing parts from reference TRBV18 and TRBJ2-3): NAGVMQNPRHLVRRRGQEARLRCSPMKGHSHVYWYRQLPEEGLKFMVYLQKENIIDESGMPKERFSAEFPKEGPSILRIQQVVRGDSAAYFCASSTGDTQYFGPGTRLTVL.

CDR3 sequence (DNA): TGTGCCGGTAGCGGGGAACGCCAAGAGACCCAGTACTTC. Translation gives CAGSGERQETQYF. The chain combines TRBV18 with TRBJ2-5; 8 bases fit TRBD2. V was clipped by 11 bases and J by 1 base; unmatched bases: 6. CDR1 KGHSH and CDR2 LQKENI come from the germline V gene. This CDR3 has 13 residues. The whole variable domain, filled in from reference TRBV18 and TRBJ2-5, reads NAGVMQNPRHLVRRRGQEARLRCSPMKGHSHVYWYRQLPEEGLKFMVYLQKENIIDESGMPKERFSAEFPKEGPSILRIQQVVRGDSAAYFCAGSGERQETQYFGPGTRLLVL.

The chain employs TRBV6-4 and TRBJ1-2, with 7 bases identical to TRBD1. The V segment lost 2 bases and the J segment 0 bases; nucleotides outside the gene matches: 9. The CDR3 runs to 17 residues. The V gene's germline CDR1 is MRHNA and CDR2 SNTAGT. CDR3 sequence: CASSDPIGGGANYGYTF. The DNA of the CDR3 is TGTGCCAGCAGTGACCCCATAGGAGGGGGCGCTAACTATGGCTACACCTTC.

This chain uses TRBV10-2 with TRBJ2-1; a possible D gene is TRBD2 (7 bases). Trimming cost V 8 bases and J 9 bases, with 23 bases left between them. The V gene's germline CDR1 is WSHSY and CDR2 SAAADI. This CDR3 comprises 15 residues. DNA of the CDR3: TGCGCCAGCCACCTCGGCGGGGGCGCTCTCACTGAGCAGTTCTTC. Its protein product is CASHLGGGALTEQFF.

This sequence joins TRBV5-4 and TRBJ1-6, with D perhaps TRBD1 (6 bases). The CDR3 contains 15 residues. Germline V gene lookup returns CDR1 SGHNT and CDR2 YYREEE (reference sequence). Deletions cut 0 bases from V and 6 bases from J, with 10 bases between. The CDR3 bases are TGTGCCAGCAGCTTGGCAGGGGTTCTTAATTCACCCCTCCACTTT. It translates to CASSLAGVLNSPLHF.

The V and J genes are TRBV7-3 and TRBJ2-1, with TRBD2 matching over 12 bases. V lost 0 bases, J lost 3 bases, and 6 bases stayed unmatched. This CDR3 is built from 18 residues. Germline V gene data show CDR1 as SGHTA and CDR2 as FQGTGA. For the CDR3, the DNA is TGTGCCAGCAGCTTAACGGCTAGCGGGGGGGGAAACTACAATGAGCAGTTCTTC. The encoded protein is CASSLTASGGGNYNEQFF.

V usage is TRBV6-1 and J usage is TRBJ2-7; TRBD2 agrees at 11 bases. The germline CDR1 and CDR2 sequences are MNHNS and SASEGT. CDR3 size: 15 residues. With V trimmed by 5 bases and J by 7 bases, 10 bases remained unmatched. CDR3: CASSTLAGGGGEQYF. The DNA for the CDR3 is TGTGCCAGCAGTACGCTAGCGGGAGGCGGTGGAGAGCAGTACTTC.

The chain uses TRBV5-1 and TRBJ1-4; 7 bases agree with TRBD1. This CDR3 has 14 amino acids. CDR1 and CDR2 from the germline V gene are SGHRS and YFSETQ. V lost 1 base and J lost 6; bases outside the gene matches: 3. The CDR3 sequence is CASSLWGTDEKLFF. CDR3 DNA: TGCGCCAGCAGCTTGTGGGGGACAGATGAAAAACTGTTTTTT. The full variable domain, its missing parts supplied by reference TRBV5-1 and TRBJ1-4, is KAGVTQTPRYLIKTRGQQVTLSCSPISGHRSVSWYQQTPGQGLQFLFEYFSETQRNKGNFPGRFSGRQFSNSRSEMNVSTLELGDSALYLCASSLWGTDEKLFFGSGTQLSVL.

The rearrangement uses TRBV11-3 and TRBJ1-1; 11 positions agree with TRBD1. The germline V gene has CDR1 SGHNT and CDR2 YENEEA. This CDR3 spans 16 amino acids. Losses at the gene ends were 5 bases for V and 1 base for J; bases not matched to a gene: 6. CDR3 in amino acids: CASSRDRGRSNTEAFF. CDR3 sequence (DNA): TGTGCCAGCAGCCGGGACAGGGGGAGGTCGAACACTGAAGCTTTCTTT.

This chain joins TRBV5-4 and TRBJ1-4; 7 bases agree with TRBD1. Germline values: CDR1 SGHNT, CDR2 YYREEE (reference sequence). The V gene end was trimmed by 4 bases and the J gene end by 4 bases; junction bases not matched to a gene: 4. The CDR3 contains 14 residues. DNA of the CDR3: TGTGCCAGCAGCGTACAGGGGAATAATGAAAAACTGTTTTTT. This encodes CASSVQGNNEKLFF.